The 17 T cell receptor beta chains reported below all come from one sample, sequenced in a study of cytomegalovirus exposure and HLA in healthy donors. The PCR employed 60 Vbeta primers together with 13 Jbeta primers. TCRdb's copy holds only in-frame clones and misses some; the assay was immunoSEQ multiplex PCR. The data hold 200,000 to 300,000 clones, with 82% observed a single time. Sequencing input: PBMCs. The source of these receptors is a woman aged 35 to 49 in good health and CMV-seropositive.

V is TRBV10-3 and J is TRBJ2-7, with D possibly being TRBD1 (6 bases). V was shortened by 6 bases and J by 5 bases, with 20 bases between the two germline ends. Germline V gene sequence: CDR1 ENHRY, CDR2 SYGVKD. This CDR3 is 15 amino acids long. Here the CDR3 reads CAISDTGFDTHEQYF. In DNA, the CDR3 is TGTGCCATCAGCGACACAGGGTTCGATACCCACGAGCAGTACTTC.

V and J are TRBV4-3 and TRBJ2-5; TRBD2 matches 8 bases. J was trimmed by 4 bases and V by 0 bases; bases with no gene match: 7. The CDR3 has 16 amino acids. Germline V gene lookup returns CDR1 LGHNA and CDR2 YSLEER. The CDR3, as DNA: TGCGCCAGCAGCCAAGATCGGGGGGGGCCTTTAGAGACCCAGTACTTC. This gives the protein CASSQDRGGPLETQYF.

The chain couples TRBV2 to TRBJ1-2; tentative D call: TRBD1 (5 bases). Trimming removed 6 bases at V and 8 bases at J, with 19 bases between. Germline CDR1 and CDR2: SNHLY and FYNNEI. This CDR3 contains 14 residues. DNA for the CDR3: TGTGCCAGCAGAGTCGACGGGGGTGTAGGGGGCTACACCTTC. This translates into CASRVDGGVGGYTF.

V is TRBV30 and J is TRBJ1-4, with D possibly matching TRBD1 (6 bases). CDR3 length: 14 amino acids. V was shortened by 7 bases and J by 3 bases, with 15 bases between the two germline ends. Germline values: CDR1 GTSNPN, CDR2 SVGIG (reference sequence). The CDR3 is CAFGRTVANEKLFF. CDR3 DNA: TGTGCCTTCGGAAGGACAGTAGCTAATGAAAAACTGTTTTTT. Combining the CDR3 with reference TRBV30 and TRBJ1-4 gives the whole variable domain SQTIHQWPATLVQPVGSPLSLECTVEGTSNPNLYWYRQAAGRGLQLLFYSVGIGQISSEVPQNLSASRPQDRQFILSSKKLLLSDSGFYLCAFGRTVANEKLFFGSGTQLSVL.

The gene calls are TRBV5-4 and TRBJ1-2; TRBD1 aligns across 7 bases. Germline lookup yields CDR1 SGHNT and CDR2 YYREEE (reference sequence). V dropped 5 bases and J dropped 5; count of bases not matched to a gene: 6. The CDR3 runs 13 residues. The CDR3 DNA is TGTGCCAGCAGTCAACAGGGGATTTATGGCTACACCTTC. Translated, it gives CASSQQGIYGYTF.

This sequence joins TRBV5-1 and TRBJ2-5; TRBD1 matches 9 bases. This CDR3 has 15 residues. Trimming removed 4 bases from V and 2 bases from J; junction bases left unmatched: 6. Germline CDR1 and CDR2: SGHRS and YFSETQ. Written as DNA, the CDR3 is TGCGCCAGCAGCCTGGGACAGGGTCCACAAGAGACCCAGTACTTC. Translation gives CASSLGQGPQETQYF. Filled out from reference TRBV5-1 and TRBJ2-5, the complete variable domain reads KAGVTQTPRYLIKTRGQQVTLSCSPISGHRSVSWYQQTPGQGLQFLFEYFSETQRNKGNFPGRFSGRQFSNSRSEMNVSTLELGDSALYLCASSLGQGPQETQYFGPGTRLLVL.

This chain joins TRBV30 and TRBJ1-2; D is possibly TRBD1 (5 bases). The CDR3 is made up of 14 amino acids. V lost 2 bases and J 4 bases, leaving 14 bases between the germline ends. CDR1 and CDR2 from the germline V gene are GTSNPN and SVGIG (reference sequence). CDR3 DNA sequence: TGTGCCTGGAGTCCCTGGCGGGGCTCCTATGGCTACACCTTC. Residues: CAWSPWRGSYGYTF.

The V and J genes are TRBV5-1 and TRBJ1-3; 9 nucleotides align to TRBD1. This CDR3 region has 16 residues. Germline V gene lookup returns CDR1 SGHRS and CDR2 YFSETQ. J was trimmed by 0 bases and V by 0 bases; bases with no gene match: 1. The CDR3 sequence: CASSLGGQGSGNTIYF. CDR3 DNA sequence: TGCGCCAGCAGCTTGGGGGGACAGGGCTCTGGAAACACCATATATTTT.

This chain links TRBV9 with TRBJ2-1; possible D gene TRBD2, 5 bases. The ends were cut back, 3 bases at V and 1 base at J, with 14 bases in the middle. CDR3 size: 16 residues. The germline V gene encodes CDR1 SGDLS and CDR2 YYNGEE. CDR3 sequence: CASSGGSSFSYNEQFF. The CDR3 DNA is TGTGCCAGCAGCGGAGGGTCGAGTTTTTCCTACAATGAGCAGTTCTTC.

The chain has TRBV27 and TRBJ2-3; 9 bases are a match to TRBD2. Germline loops: CDR1 MNHEY, CDR2 SMNVEV (reference sequence). The CDR3 covers 15 residues. J lost 3 bases, V lost 8 bases, and 9 bases had no gene match. CDR3 nucleotide sequence: TGTGCCAGCGGAAGACTAGCGGAGGCAACAGATACGCAGTATTTT. This encodes CASGRLAEATDTQYF.

The chain is built from TRBV9 and TRBJ2-7; 11 bases line up with TRBD2. The ends lost 4 bases at V and 5 bases at J; junction bases unmatched: 5. Germline CDR1 reads SGDLS; CDR2 reads YYNGEE. The CDR3 has 14 amino acids. Here the CDR3 DNA reads TGTGCCAGCAGCCTTAGCGGGGGGGCCGACGAGCAGTACTTC. This codes for CASSLSGGADEQYF.

V gene TRBV2 combines with J gene TRBJ2-2; tentatively, D is TRBD2 (5 bases). CDR3 size: 14 residues. Looked up from germline, CDR1 is SNHLY and CDR2 is FYNNEI. V shed 4 bases and J shed 7 bases, with 13 bases lying between them. The DNA of the CDR3 is TGTGCCAGCAGTGGGACTTTTGCGATCGGGGAGCTGTTTTTT. It encodes CASSGTFAIGELFF.

The chain combines TRBV30 with TRBJ1-5, with 11 bases aligning to TRBD1. Germline trimming cut 2 bases from V and 4 bases from J; bases unmatched to any gene: 4. The CDR3 totals 15 residues. The germline gives CDR1 GTSNPN, CDR2 SVGIG (reference sequence). The CDR3 is CAWSLGTGGNQPQHF. DNA of the CDR3: TGTGCCTGGAGTCTAGGGACAGGGGGGAATCAGCCCCAGCATTTT.

The chain employs TRBV14 and TRBJ2-5; 9 bases are a match to TRBD1. V shed 5 bases, J shed 2 bases, and the junction held 6 bases outside the gene matches. The CDR3 has 15 amino acids. The germline gives CDR1 SGHDN, CDR2 FVKESK. The DNA for the CDR3 is TGTGCCAGCAGCTTGGGGGACAGGGTTCAAGAGACCCAGTACTTC. Translating gives CASSLGDRVQETQYF.

The chain carries TRBV6-1 and TRBJ2-5; no definite D call. Germline V CDR1 and CDR2: MNHNS, SASEGT. CDR3 length: 13 residues. Trimming removed 10 bases at V and 6 bases at J, with 18 bases between. CDR3: CATLDGFSKTQYF. The CDR3 DNA is TGTGCCACGCTAGACGGTTTTTCGAAGACCCAGTACTTC.

This clone came up once. This sequence joins TRBV11-2 and TRBJ1-2; weak D call: TRBD1 (6 bases). The CDR3 sequence is 16 residues long. The germline V gene has CDR1 SGHAT and CDR2 FQNNGV. V was cut by 3 bases and J by 0 bases, with 14 bases left in between. The CDR3 region has the DNA TGTGCCAGCAGCTTGGTCGGGACACAAGCTAACTATGGCTACACCTTC. It codes for CASSLVGTQANYGYTF.

The chain carries TRBV29-1 and TRBJ1-4; TRBD1 matches 10 bases. From germline, CDR1 is SQVTM and CDR2 ANQGSEA. J gave up 12 bases and V 3 bases, and 7 bases lay outside the gene matches. The CDR3 runs 13 residues. The CDR3 reads CSVDPYGQGELFF. The CDR3 coding sequence is TGCAGCGTTGACCCCTACGGACAGGGGGAACTGTTTTTT.